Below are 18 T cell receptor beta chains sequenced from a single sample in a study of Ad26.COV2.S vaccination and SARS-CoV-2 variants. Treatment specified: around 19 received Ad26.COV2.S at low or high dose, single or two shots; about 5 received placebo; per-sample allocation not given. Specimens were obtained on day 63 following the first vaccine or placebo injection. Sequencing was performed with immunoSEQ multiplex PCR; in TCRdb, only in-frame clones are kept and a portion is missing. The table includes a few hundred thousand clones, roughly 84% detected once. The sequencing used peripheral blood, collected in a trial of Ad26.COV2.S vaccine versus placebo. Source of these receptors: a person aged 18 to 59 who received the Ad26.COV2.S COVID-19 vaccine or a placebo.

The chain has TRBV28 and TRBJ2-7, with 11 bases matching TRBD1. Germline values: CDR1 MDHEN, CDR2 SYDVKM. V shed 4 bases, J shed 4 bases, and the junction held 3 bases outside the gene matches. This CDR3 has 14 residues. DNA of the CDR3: TGTGCCAGCAGTTCGGGACAGGGGGGTTACGAGCAGTACTTC. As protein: CASSSGQGGYEQYF.

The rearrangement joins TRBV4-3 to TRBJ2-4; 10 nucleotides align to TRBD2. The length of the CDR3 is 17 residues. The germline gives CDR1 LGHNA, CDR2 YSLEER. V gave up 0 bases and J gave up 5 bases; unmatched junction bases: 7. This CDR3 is CASSQDGVAGGQNIQYF. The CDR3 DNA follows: TGCGCCAGCAGCCAAGATGGGGTAGCGGGGGGACAAAACATTCAGTACTTC.

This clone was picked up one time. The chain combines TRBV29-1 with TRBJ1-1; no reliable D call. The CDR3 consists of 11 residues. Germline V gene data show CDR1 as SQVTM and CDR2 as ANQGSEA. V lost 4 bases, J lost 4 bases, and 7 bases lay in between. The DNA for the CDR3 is TGCAGCGTTGCGGGGAGCACTGAAGCTTTCTTT. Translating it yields CSVAGSTEAFF.

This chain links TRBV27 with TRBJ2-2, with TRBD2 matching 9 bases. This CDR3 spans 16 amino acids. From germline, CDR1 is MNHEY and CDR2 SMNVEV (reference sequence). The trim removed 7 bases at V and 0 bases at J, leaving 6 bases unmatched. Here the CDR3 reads CASKISGGTNTGELFF. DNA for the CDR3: TGTGCCAGCAAAATTAGCGGGGGTACGAACACCGGGGAGCTGTTTTTT.

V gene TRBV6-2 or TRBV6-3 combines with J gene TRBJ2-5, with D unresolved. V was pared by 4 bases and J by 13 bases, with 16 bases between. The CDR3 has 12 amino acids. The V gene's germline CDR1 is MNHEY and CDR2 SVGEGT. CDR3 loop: CASSSGPSRRYF. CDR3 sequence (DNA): TGTGCCAGCAGTTCCGGCCCCTCACGACGGTACTTC.

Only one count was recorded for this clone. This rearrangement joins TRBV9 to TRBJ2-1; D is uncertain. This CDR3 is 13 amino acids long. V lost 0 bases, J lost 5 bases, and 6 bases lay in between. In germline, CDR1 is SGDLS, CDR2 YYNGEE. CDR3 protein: CASSVDRNNEQFF. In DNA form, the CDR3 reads TGTGCCAGCAGCGTAGACAGAAACAATGAGCAGTTCTTC.

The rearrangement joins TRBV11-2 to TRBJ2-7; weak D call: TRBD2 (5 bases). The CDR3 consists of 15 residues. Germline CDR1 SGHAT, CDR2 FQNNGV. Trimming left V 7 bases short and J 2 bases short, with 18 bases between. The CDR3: CASTLLNRGAYEQYF. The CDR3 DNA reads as TGTGCCAGCACCCTCCTTAACCGGGGAGCCTACGAGCAGTACTTC.

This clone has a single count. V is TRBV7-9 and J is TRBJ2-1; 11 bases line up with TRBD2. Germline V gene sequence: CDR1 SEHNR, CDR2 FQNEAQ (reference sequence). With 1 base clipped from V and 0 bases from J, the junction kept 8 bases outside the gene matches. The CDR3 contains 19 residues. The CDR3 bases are TGTGCCAGCAGCTTAGTTCGACTAGCGGGGATACGCTCCTACAATGAGCAGTTCTTC. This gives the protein CASSLVRLAGIRSYNEQFF.

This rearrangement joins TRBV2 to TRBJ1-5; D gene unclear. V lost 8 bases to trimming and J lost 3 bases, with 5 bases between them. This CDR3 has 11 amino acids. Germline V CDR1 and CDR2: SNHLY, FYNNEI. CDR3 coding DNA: TGTGCCAGCGCAAACAATCAGCCCCAGCATTTT. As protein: CASANNQPQHF.

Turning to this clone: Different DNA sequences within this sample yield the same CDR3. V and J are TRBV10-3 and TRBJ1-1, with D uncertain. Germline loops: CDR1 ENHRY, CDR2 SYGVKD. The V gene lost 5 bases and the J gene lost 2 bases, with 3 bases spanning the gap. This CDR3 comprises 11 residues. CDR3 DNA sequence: TGTGCCATCAGTTCTAACACTGAAGCTTTCTTT. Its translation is CAISSNTEAFF.

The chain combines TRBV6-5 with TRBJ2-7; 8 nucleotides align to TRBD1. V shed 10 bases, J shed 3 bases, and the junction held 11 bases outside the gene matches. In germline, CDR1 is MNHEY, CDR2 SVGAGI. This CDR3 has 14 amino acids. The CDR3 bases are TGTGCCATCCGGACGACAGGGGACCTCTACGAGCAGTACTTC. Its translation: CAIRTTGDLYEQYF.

The CDR3 region has the DNA TGTGCCAGCAGCTACCCCGAACGGGGTACAGATACGCAGTATTTT. Its protein product is CASSYPERGTDTQYF. The rearrangement uses TRBV7-6 and TRBJ2-3, with D possibly matching TRBD2 (5 bases). This CDR3 region has 15 residues. CDR1 is SGHVS, CDR2 FNYEAQ, per germline. Trimming took 4 bases from V and 3 from J, leaving 14 bases between them.

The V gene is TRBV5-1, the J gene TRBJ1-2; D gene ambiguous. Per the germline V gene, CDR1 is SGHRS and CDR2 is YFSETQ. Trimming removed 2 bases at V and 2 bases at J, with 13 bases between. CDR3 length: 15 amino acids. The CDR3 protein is CASSLGTAPNYGYTF. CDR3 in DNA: TGCGCCAGCAGCTTAGGAACAGCCCCCAACTATGGCTACACCTTC.

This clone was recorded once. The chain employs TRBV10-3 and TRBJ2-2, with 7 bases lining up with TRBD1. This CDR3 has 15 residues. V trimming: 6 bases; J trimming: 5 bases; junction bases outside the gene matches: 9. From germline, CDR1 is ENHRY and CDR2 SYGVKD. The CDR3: CAIREDRVGTGELFF. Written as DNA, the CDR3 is TGTGCCATCAGAGAAGACAGGGTGGGGACCGGGGAGCTGTTTTTT.

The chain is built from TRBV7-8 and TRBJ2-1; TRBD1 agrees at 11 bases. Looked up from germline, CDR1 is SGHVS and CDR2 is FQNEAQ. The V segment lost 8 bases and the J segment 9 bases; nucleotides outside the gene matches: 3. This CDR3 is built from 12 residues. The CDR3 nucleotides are TGTGCCAGCTCAGGGACAGGGGGTGAGCAGTTCTTC. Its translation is CASSGTGGEQFF.

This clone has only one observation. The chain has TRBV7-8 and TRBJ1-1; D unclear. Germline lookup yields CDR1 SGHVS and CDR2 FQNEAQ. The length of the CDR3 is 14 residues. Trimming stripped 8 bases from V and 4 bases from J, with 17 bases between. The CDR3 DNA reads TGTGCCAGCGCACAGTCTTCAGGTGCCACTGAAGCTTTCTTT. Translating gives CASAQSSGATEAFF.

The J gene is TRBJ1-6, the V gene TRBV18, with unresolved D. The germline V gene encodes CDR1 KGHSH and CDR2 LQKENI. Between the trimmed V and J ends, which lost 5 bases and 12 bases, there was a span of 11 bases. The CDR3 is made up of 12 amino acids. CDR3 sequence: CASSVVPEPLHF. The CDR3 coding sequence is TGTGCCAGCTCAGTGGTACCAGAACCCCTCCACTTT.

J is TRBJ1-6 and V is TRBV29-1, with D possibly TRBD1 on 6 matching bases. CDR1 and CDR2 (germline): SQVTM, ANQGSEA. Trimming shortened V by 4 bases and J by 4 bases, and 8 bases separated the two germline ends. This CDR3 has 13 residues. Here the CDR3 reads CSVGQAYNSPLHF. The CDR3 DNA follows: TGCAGCGTTGGACAGGCATATAATTCACCCCTCCACTTT.